The clone carrying this TCR beta chain was found a few times. The study recruited people aged about 18 to 89 years across 24 US areas. Cohorts were determined from participant-reported clinical history. The source of the sample is a study of blood T cell repertoires in COVID-19. Study-level background: Sites in the United States, Italy and Spain provided acute and convalescent COVID-19 samples.

V shed 0 bases and J shed 6 bases, with 8 bases lying between them. CDR3 size: 13 residues. Per germline, CDR1 MNHEY and CDR2 SMNVEV (reference sequence). The method was immunoSEQ multiplex PCR; TCRdb's version includes in-frame clones alone and lacks a portion of them. The sample consists of some 190,000 clones, nearly 80% of them appearing once. This sequence joins TRBV27 and TRBJ1-1; no clear D. The source material was PBMCs or T cells enriched from blood (not recorded which). The TCR sequence derives from a man in his sixties who had been exposed to COVID-19. The chain's CDR3 is CASSLSSRSEAFF. The CDR3 DNA reads as TGTGCCAGCAGTTTATCGAGTAGATCTGAAGCTTTCTTT.